Listed here are 3 T cell receptor beta chains from one sample, sequenced in a study of blood T cells in healthy people across ages. PCR was performed a second time for about 6 to 11 cycles using a sample-barcoded 5' primer and a J-beta primer mix. One entry per CDR3 protein, called by TCRdb with MiXCR from the 5' RACE reads. The profile shows more than 650,000 distinct CDR3 sequences, approximately 22% of them singletons. Input material: blood. These receptors came from a man in his 70s in good health.

The chain uses TRBV30 and TRBJ2-2; D unclear. This CDR3 spans 15 amino acids. Trimming took 4 bases from V and 2 from J, leaving 14 bases between them. CDR1 is GTSNPN and CDR2 is SVGIG in the germline V gene (reference sequence). This CDR3 is CAWTPLRINTGELFF. CDR3 in DNA: TGTGCCTGGACCCCACTCAGGATAAACACCGGGGAGCTGTTTTTT.

This clonotype occurred many times. This chain joins TRBV28 and TRBJ2-5; 8 positions agree with TRBD2. With V trimmed by 6 bases and J by 0 bases, 6 bases remained unmatched. The CDR3 extends over 15 amino acids. Germline V gene data show CDR1 as MDHEN and CDR2 as SYDVKM. Written as DNA, the CDR3 is TGTGCCAGCAGCCTGACTAGCGAATACCAAGAGACCCAGTACTTC. Translated, it gives CASSLTSEYQETQYF.

This rearrangement joins TRBV20-1 to TRBJ2-2; D perhaps matches TRBD1 (6 bases). The V gene's germline CDR1 is DFQATT and CDR2 SNEGSKA (reference sequence). V gave up 1 base and J gave up 7 bases, with 10 bases separating them. The CDR3 length is 13 residues. DNA for the CDR3: TGCAGTGCTAGAGTAACAGGGCACGGGGAGCTGTTTTTT. This gives the protein CSARVTGHGELFF.